The clone carrying this TCR beta chain was seen just once. Its antigen is unknown. Mismatch with germline at one junction end may stem from a read error. The data derive from a study of cytomegalovirus exposure and HLA in healthy donors. Points from the study as a whole: In vitro checks showed that a few CMV-associated chains really do target CMV antigens. Near-uniform donor sequencing depth was presumed by presence/absence analyses. Cytomegalovirus-associated TCR beta chains were listed, numbering around 150.

The CDR3 covers 12 residues. Germline V lookup: CDR1 SEHNR, CDR2 FQNEAQ (reference sequence). Primers for the PCR totalled 60 Vbeta and 13 Jbeta. Data came from immunoSEQ multiplex PCR; TCRdb stores just in-frame clones and leaves some out. The repertoire holds 100,000 to 150,000 clones, with over 60% as singletons. The sequence was collected from a human donor in good health. Sample: PBMCs. The chain employs TRBV7-9 and TRBJ2-7, with a possible D match to TRBD1 (5 bases). CDR3 sequence (DNA): TGTTCCAGCAGCTCACAGGTCTACGAGCAGTACTTC. Protein product: CSSSSQVYEQYF.